This paragraph reports one TCR beta chain. The antigen is not known. The source of the sample is a study of a mutant IDH1 vaccine in newly diagnosed glioma. At the level of the study: With temozolomide cycles, or 4-6 weeks after radiotherapy alone, vaccination was started. Radiotherapy, temozolomide, or both had been given previously, and both were given to most. Study findings and constraints: The study observed vaccine-induced immune responses in more than 80% of patients.

Time point: week 5, during vaccination. With topical imiquimod, each dose of the vaccine consisted of 300 ug of mutant IDH1 20-mer peptide. In every donor, the tumor was a new WHO grade 3 or 4 IDH1-mutant, ATRX-lost astrocytoma. The repertoire was sequenced with immunoSEQ multiplex PCR; TCRdb's copy has only in-frame clones and lacks some. The sample consists of 37,000 or so clones, roughly 80% of them appearing once. The CDR3 runs to 15 residues. CDR1 and CDR2 from the germline V gene are PRHDT and FYEKMQ (reference sequence). Trimming pared 5 bases from V and 4 bases from J, leaving 17 bases between.

Sequenced here: PBMCs, sampled from a glioma patient whose treatment included an IDH1 peptide vaccine. The source of this sequence is a man younger than 40 with glioma. V gene TRBV13 combines with J gene TRBJ1-1; D uncertain. CDR3 bases: TGTGCCAGCAGCCCCAGGACCGCCTTAGGCACTGAAGCTTTCTTT. Protein product: CASSPRTALGTEAFF. The full variable domain, rest sourced from reference TRBV13 and TRBJ1-1, is AAGVIQSPRHLIKEKRETATLKCYPIPRHDTVYWYQQGPGQDPQFLISFYEKMQSDKGSIPDRFSAQQFSDYHSELNMSSLELGDSALYFCASSPRTALGTEAFFGQGTRLTVV.